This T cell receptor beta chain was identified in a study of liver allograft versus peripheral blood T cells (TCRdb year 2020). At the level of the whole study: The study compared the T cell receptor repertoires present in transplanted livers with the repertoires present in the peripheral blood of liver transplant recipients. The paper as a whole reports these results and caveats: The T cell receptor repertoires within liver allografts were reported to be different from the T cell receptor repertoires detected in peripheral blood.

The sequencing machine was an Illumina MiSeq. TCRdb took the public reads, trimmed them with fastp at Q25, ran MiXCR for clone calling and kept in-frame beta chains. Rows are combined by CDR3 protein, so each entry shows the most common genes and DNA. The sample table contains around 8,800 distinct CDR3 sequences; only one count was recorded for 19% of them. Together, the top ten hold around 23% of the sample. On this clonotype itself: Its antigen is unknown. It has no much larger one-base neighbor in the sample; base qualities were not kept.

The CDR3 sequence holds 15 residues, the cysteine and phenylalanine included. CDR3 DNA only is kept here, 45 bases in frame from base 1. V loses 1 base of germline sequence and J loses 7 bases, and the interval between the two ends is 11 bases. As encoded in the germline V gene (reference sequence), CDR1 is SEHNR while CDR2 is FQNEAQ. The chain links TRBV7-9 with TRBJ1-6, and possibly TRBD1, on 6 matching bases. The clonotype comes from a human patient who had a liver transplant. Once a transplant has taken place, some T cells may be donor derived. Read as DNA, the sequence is TGTGCCAGCAGCTTAGTAAGGGGGAGCAATTCACCCCTCCACTTT. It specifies CASSLVRGSNSPLHF.